The 7 T cell receptor beta chains presented below share a single source sample, sequenced in a study of blood T cell repertoires in COVID-19. Data came from immunoSEQ multiplex PCR; TCRdb stores just in-frame clones and leaves some out. The table includes over 250,000 clones, about nine tenths detected once. Sequencing was done on a sample of PBMCs or T cells enriched from blood (not recorded which). These receptors were collected from a woman aged 55-75 years who had recovered from COVID-19.

This chain connects TRBV6-1 to TRBJ2-5; D is perhaps TRBD1 (6 bases). There are 14 residues in the CDR3. Germline lookup yields CDR1 MNHNS and CDR2 SASEGT. V shed 2 bases and J shed 5 bases, with 12 bases lying between them. The CDR3 DNA is TGTGCCAGCAGTGAAACAGGGTTTAGCGAGACCCAGTACTTC. It translates to CASSETGFSETQYF.

CDR3 loop: CASSLLGGQPQHF. The CDR3 DNA reads as TGTGCCAGCAGTTTATTGGGGGGTCAGCCCCAGCATTTT. The J gene is TRBJ1-5, the V gene TRBV27; D possibly corresponds to TRBD1 (5 bases). The CDR3 is 13 residues long. Trimming cost V 1 base and J 6 bases, with 7 bases left between them. Germline lookup yields CDR1 MNHEY and CDR2 SMNVEV (reference sequence).

Remarks on this clone: The same CDR3 also results from other DNA sequences found in this sample. The CDR3 bases are TGTGCCAGTAGTATCGGGGTGAACACTGAAGCTTTCTTT. This gives the protein CASSIGVNTEAFF. V is TRBV19 and J is TRBJ1-1; D gene unclear. CDR1 and CDR2 (germline): LNHDA, SQIVND (reference sequence). Trimming took off 3 bases at V and 0 bases at J, with 5 bases between the two ends. The CDR3 consists of 13 residues.

This clone has only one observation. The gene calls are TRBV10-3 and TRBJ1-1; TRBD1 matches 12 bases. With V trimmed by 10 bases and J by 4 bases, 7 bases remained unmatched. Germline V lookup: CDR1 ENHRY, CDR2 SYGVKD. This CDR3 is 14 amino acids long. CDR3: CATVGDRGLTEAFF. The DNA of the CDR3 is TGTGCCACTGTCGGGGACAGGGGGCTCACTGAAGCTTTCTTT.

In regard to this clone: This specimen includes other DNA sequences encoding the same CDR3. The gene calls are TRBV2 and TRBJ1-6; TRBD1 matches 7 bases. Germline CDR1 SNHLY, CDR2 FYNNEI. The ends lost 4 bases at V and 6 bases at J; junction bases unmatched: 6. The CDR3 covers 15 residues. The CDR3 bases are TGTGCCAGCAGTGGACAGGGAATCGGTAATTCACCCCTCCACTTT. It codes for CASSGQGIGNSPLHF.

As for this clone: The CDR3 does not end in the conserved phenylalanine or tryptophan, so this is likely a read error. The chain recombines TRBV7-3 with TRBJ2-2; the D is unclear. The CDR3 is 14 amino acids. The germline V gene encodes CDR1 SGHTA and CDR2 FQGTGA. V was trimmed by 2 bases and J by 3 bases, leaving 7 bases between them. Here the CDR3 DNA reads TGTGCCAGCAGCTTAGCACGGGACACCGGGGAGCTGTTTCTT. Protein sequence: CASSLARDTGELFL.

This chain joins TRBV29-1 and TRBJ1-2; D gene uncertain. This CDR3 spans 15 amino acids. The germline CDR1 and CDR2 sequences are SQVTM and ANQGSEA. The V end lost 2 bases, the J end lost 2 bases, and 15 bases lay between the germline ends. The CDR3 region is CSVELSGDPNYGYTF. In DNA, the CDR3 is TGCAGCGTTGAACTTTCAGGCGACCCCAACTATGGCTACACCTTC. Full variable domain (rest looked up from reference TRBV29-1 and TRBJ1-2): SAVISQKPSRDICQRGTSLTIQCQVDSQVTMMFWYRQQPGQSLTLIATANQGSEATYESGFVIDKFPISRPNLTFSTLTVSNMSPEDSSIYLCSVELSGDPNYGYTFGSGTRLTVV.